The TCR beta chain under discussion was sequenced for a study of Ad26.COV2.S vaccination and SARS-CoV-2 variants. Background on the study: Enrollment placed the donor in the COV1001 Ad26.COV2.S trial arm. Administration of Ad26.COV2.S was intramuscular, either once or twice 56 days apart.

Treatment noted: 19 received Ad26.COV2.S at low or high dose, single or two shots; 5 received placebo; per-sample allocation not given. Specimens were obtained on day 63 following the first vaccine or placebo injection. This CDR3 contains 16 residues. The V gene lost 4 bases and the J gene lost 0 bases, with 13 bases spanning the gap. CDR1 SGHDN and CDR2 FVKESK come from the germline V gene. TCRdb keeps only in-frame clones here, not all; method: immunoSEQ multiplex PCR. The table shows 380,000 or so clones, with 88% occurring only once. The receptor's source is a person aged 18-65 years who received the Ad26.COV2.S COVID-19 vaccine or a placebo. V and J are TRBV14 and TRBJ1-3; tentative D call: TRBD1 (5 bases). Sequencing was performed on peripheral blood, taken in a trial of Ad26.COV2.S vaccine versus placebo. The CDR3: CASSLWGFSSGNTIYF. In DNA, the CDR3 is TGTGCCAGCAGCCTATGGGGGTTTTCCTCTGGAAACACCATATATTTT.